Presented here are 32 T cell receptor beta chains from one specimen sequenced in a study of tumor-infiltrating lymphocytes in primary liver carcinoma. From around 0.5 ug of total RNA, TCR beta-specific cDNA was reverse-transcribed using a constant-region primer. Library construction for TCR beta comprised three nested multiplex PCR rounds performed with slightly modified ARM-PCR. Use of TRBV1-TRBV30 forward primers with a C-beta reverse primer characterized the first two PCR rounds, which lasted about 9 cycles each. MiXCR, run by TCRdb on the multiplex PCR reads, gives a single entry per CDR3 protein. The sample has 60,000 to 90,000 distinct CDR3 sequences; over 60% are singletons. The approximately 20-31 mg bulk tissue piece was not sorted before simultaneous RNA and DNA extraction. Sequenced material: liver tumor tissue from sampling region 4. Subset described: tumor region T4, right-lateral pole. The source of these receptors is a man aged 35-49 years with primary liver carcinoma and hepatitis B virus infection.

This clonotype occurred many times. The chain joins TRBV6-5 to TRBJ2-7; TRBD2 is a possible D gene (5 bases). V lost 6 bases and J 6 bases, leaving 15 bases between the germline ends. This CDR3 region has 13 residues. The V gene's germline CDR1 is MNHEY and CDR2 SVGAGI. CDR3 nucleotides: TGTGCCAGCAGGAGGGAATCCGTGGGCGAGCAGTACTTC. Its translation is CASRRESVGEQYF.

The count of this clonotype is one. The junction shows a germline mismatch at one end, possibly a read error. The V and J genes are TRBV5-1 and TRBJ2-3, with TRBD2 matching over 8 bases. Germline-derived CDR1 and CDR2 are SGHRS and YFSETQ. The CDR3 is made up of 16 amino acids. The CDR3 sequence is CATSPNSGTPADTQYF. DNA of the CDR3: TGCGCCACCTCGCCAAATAGCGGGACCCCAGCAGATACTCAGTATTTT.

On this clonotype itself: Sequence at one end of the junction differs from germline and may be a read error. This chain joins TRBV11-2 and TRBJ2-5; possibly TRBD2 for D (5 bases). Germline V CDR1 and CDR2: SGHAT, FQNNGV. The CDR3 contains 13 residues. Here the CDR3 reads CACSFSVGETQYF. Here the CDR3 DNA reads TGTGCTTGCAGCTTTAGCGTCGGAGAGACACAGTACTTC. Full variable domain (outside the CDR3, taken from reference TRBV11-2 and TRBJ2-5): EAGVAQSPRYKIIEKRQSVAFWCNPISGHATLYWYQQILGQGPKLLIQFQNNGVVDDSQLPKDRFSAERLKGVDSTLKIQPAKLEDSAVYLCACSFSVGETQYFGPGTRLLVL.

As concerns this clonotype: The germline gene is not matched at one end of the junction; a read error may be the cause. This chain links TRBV10-3 with TRBJ2-5, with D perhaps given as TRBD1 or TRBD2 (5 bases each). The germline V gene has CDR1 ENHRY and CDR2 SYGVKD. The CDR3 is 11 amino acids. The CDR3 sequence is CVIRETETQYF. The CDR3 coding sequence is TGTGTCATCAGGGAGACAGAGACCCAATACTTC.

For this clonotype: The junction departs from the called germline gene at one end, perhaps through a read error. V is TRBV28 and J is TRBJ1-1, with D unclear. This CDR3 has 13 amino acids. The V gene's germline CDR1 is MDHEN and CDR2 SYDVKM. The CDR3 spells CTSSSRLNTEAFF. In DNA form, the CDR3 reads TGTACCAGCAGTTCCCGTCTGAACACTGAAGCTTTCTTC.

Turning to this clonotype: Lacking the conserved final phenylalanine or tryptophan, this CDR3 likely reflects a read error. The DNA is omitted, as the CDR3 cannot be located on it reliably, and the CDR3 follows TCRdb's listing. The chain links TRBV11-2 to TRBJ2-1. The CDR3 is made up of 12 amino acids, end residues included. CDR1 is SGHAT and CDR2 is FQNNGV in the germline V gene. CDR3 loop: CASSPEYNEQLS.

Note on this clonotype: Germline is not matched at one junction end, which may reflect a read error. The chain's CDR3 is CATSTRLGGLSYF. The CDR3 DNA reads TGTGCCACCAGCACGAGATTGGGGGGTTTGTCATACTTC. V usage is TRBV11-2 and J usage is TRBJ2-4; a weak D match, TRBD2 (6 bases). The CDR3 is 13 residues long. Germline V gene lookup returns CDR1 SGHAT and CDR2 FQNNGV.

A remark on this clonotype: A much larger clone differs from this one at a single base, so this may be a read error. The chain couples TRBV28 to TRBJ2-3; D unclear. The CDR3 consists of 14 residues. The V gene lost 3 bases and the J gene lost 1 base, with 8 bases spanning the gap. Per germline, CDR1 MDHEN and CDR2 SYDVKM. CDR3: CASSFVGGTDTQYF. CDR3 DNA sequence: TGTGCCAGCAGTTTCGTGGGCGGCACAGATACGCAGTATTTT.

About this clonotype itself: The junction departs from the called germline gene at one end, perhaps through a read error. The chain has TRBV11-2 and TRBJ2-2; 8 nucleotides align to TRBD1. In germline, CDR1 is SGHAT, CDR2 FQNNGV. CDR3 size: 17 residues. The CDR3 DNA is TGTGCCAGCAGCTTTGATCGGGACAGGATCGGCACCAGGGACCTGTTTTTT. Translation gives CASSFDRDRIGTRDLFF.

A remark on this clonotype: A junction boundary mismatches the germline segment, possibly from a read error. The chain has TRBV5-1 and TRBJ2-2, with D uncertain. Germline lookup yields CDR1 SGHRS and CDR2 YFSETQ. The CDR3 length is 16 residues. DNA of the CDR3: TGCGCCAACAGCTTGGCCGGGCGAACGAACACCGGGGAGCTGTTTTTT. This translates into CANSLAGRTNTGELFF.

As for this clonotype: The junction departs from germline at one end; a sequencing error may be responsible. The J gene is TRBJ2-2, the V gene TRBV6-1; a possible D gene is TRBD2 (5 bases). The CDR3 sequence is 16 residues long. Germline values: CDR1 MNHNS, CDR2 SASEGT. CDR3 protein: CTSSAIREENTGELSF. The CDR3 coding sequence is TGTACCAGCAGTGCTATCAGAGAGGAGAACACCGGGGAGCTGTCTTTT.

Regarding this clonotype: A junction boundary mismatches the germline segment, possibly from a read error. V and J are TRBV10-2 and TRBJ2-5; D is unresolved. The germline CDR1 and CDR2 sequences are WSHSY and SAAADI. The CDR3 has 15 amino acids. The CDR3 region is CASGEGLPIQETQYF. The CDR3 DNA reads as TGCGCCAGCGGTGAAGGATTGCCCATCCAAGAGACCCAGTACTTC.

Of note for this clonotype: Germline and junction disagree at one end, which may indicate a read error. The chain joins TRBV11-2 to TRBJ2-2, with 9 bases lining up with TRBD1. CDR1 is SGHAT and CDR2 is FQNNGV in the germline V gene. The CDR3 spans 17 residues. The CDR3 loop reads CANSIDWDRVGTGELFF. CDR3 coding DNA: TGTGCCAACAGCATTGATTGGGACAGGGTCGGCACCGGGGAGCTGTTTTTT.

Concerning this clonotype: A read error may produce the germline difference seen at one junction end. The V gene is TRBV6-6, the J gene TRBJ2-1; possible D gene TRBD1, 7 bases. The length of the CDR3 is 14 residues. Germline CDR1 and CDR2: MNHNY and SVGAGI (reference sequence). Written as DNA, the CDR3 is TGTGCCAACAGTTCCAACCGTCAGGGGGGAAGGCAGTTCTTC. Its protein product is CANSSNRQGGRQFF.

Notes on this clonotype: One end of the junction fails to match germline, which may point to a read error. The gene calls are TRBV6-5 and TRBJ2-3; D is possibly TRBD2 (6 bases). Germline lookup yields CDR1 MNHEY and CDR2 SVGAGI. The CDR3 is 13 residues long. DNA for the CDR3: TGTGCCAGGAGTAAGACTAGGGCAGATACACAGTATTTT. Its translation: CARSKTRADTQYF.

This clonotype was recorded at least ten times. The gene calls are TRBV12-5 and TRBJ1-1, with unresolved D. CDR3 length: 11 amino acids. Germline V gene lookup returns CDR1 LGHNT and CDR2 FRNRAP. The V end lost 3 bases, the J end lost 4 bases, and 3 bases lay between the germline ends. CDR3 amino acids: CASGFGTEAFF. The CDR3 DNA reads as TGTGCTAGTGGTTTTGGCACTGAAGCTTTCTTT.

Points on this clonotype: A junction boundary mismatches the germline segment, possibly from a read error. This rearrangement joins TRBV14 to TRBJ2-1; 9 bases line up with TRBD2. In germline, CDR1 is SGHDN, CDR2 FVKESK. The CDR3 extends over 16 amino acids. The CDR3 DNA is TGTACCAGCGGCCAAGATCCAGCTAGCGGGGTCAATGAGCAGTTCTTC. Its protein is CTSGQDPASGVNEQFF.

With regard to this clonotype: An end of the junction does not agree with germline; a read error may underlie this. The rearrangement joins TRBV12-3 or TRBV12-4 to TRBJ2-3; possible D gene TRBD1, 5 bases. This CDR3 is 14 amino acids long. CDR3 region: CVSSFIQGAYTQYF. The CDR3 DNA follows: TGTGTCAGCAGTTTCATCCAGGGCGCATATACGCAGTATTTT.

This clonotype has ten or more counts. V is TRBV12-3 or TRBV12-4 and J is TRBJ2-7, with D unresolved. V was cut by 5 bases and J by 3 bases, with 5 bases left in between. The CDR3 contains 11 residues. Here the CDR3 DNA reads TGTGCCAGCAGTCCTCACTACGAGCAGTACTTC. Its protein is CASSPHYEQYF.

On this clonotype itself: One end of the junction fails to match germline, which may point to a read error. The rearrangement uses TRBV4-1 and TRBJ2-7; TRBD2 aligns across 8 bases. The germline CDR1 and CDR2 sequences are MGHRA and YSYEKL. This CDR3 is 18 amino acids long. CDR3 residues: CASSQEGSRTSHRYEQYF. The CDR3 DNA sequence: TGCGCCAGCAGCCAAGAGGGGTCCAGGACTAGCCACAGGTACGAGCAATACTTC.

The chain links TRBV19 to TRBJ1-5, with D perhaps TRBD1 (5 bases). There are 13 residues in the CDR3. Germline CDR1 and CDR2: LNHDA and SQIVND (reference sequence). The DNA for the CDR3 is TGTGCTACACAGGACTTAGGAAATCAGCCCCAGCATTTT. Its protein is CATQDLGNQPQHF.

The CDR3 sequence is CSAAGTGSLEQFF. In nucleotides, the CDR3 is TGCAGCGCTGCCGGGACAGGGAGTCTAGAGCAGTTCTTC. This chain joins TRBV29-1 and TRBJ2-1; 9 bases are shared with TRBD1. The CDR3 loop spans 13 amino acids. Germline V gene sequence: CDR1 SQVTM, CDR2 ANQGSEA. J gave up 10 bases and V 7 bases, and 11 bases lay outside the gene matches.

The chain uses TRBV28 and TRBJ1-4; tentative D call: TRBD1 (6 bases). Per germline, CDR1 MDHEN and CDR2 SYDVKM. Deletions cut 2 bases from V and 4 bases from J, with 11 bases between. The CDR3 runs to 15 residues. The CDR3 reads CASSLGQRVNEKLFF. The CDR3 DNA is TGTGCCAGCAGTTTAGGACAGAGAGTTAATGAAAAACTGTTTTTT.

Only one count was recorded for this clonotype. Its ends do not fully match the called genes, so a read error is possible. This sequence joins TRBV11-2 and TRBJ2-2; 8 nucleotides match TRBD2. In germline, CDR1 is SGHAT, CDR2 FQNNGV. This CDR3 contains 19 residues. CDR3 bases: TGTGTCAGCAGCCCGGGAGGGGGATTAGCGGGTCTTAACATCGGGGAGCTGTTTTTT. Protein product: CVSSPGGGLAGLNIGELFF. Filled out from reference TRBV11-2 and TRBJ2-2, the complete variable domain reads EAGVAQSPRYKIIEKRQSVAFWCNPISGHATLYWYQQILGQGPKLLIQFQNNGVVDDSQLPKDRFSAERLKGVDSTLKIQPAKLEDSAVYLCVSSPGGGLAGLNIGELFFGEGSRLTVL.

To note about this clonotype: A much larger clone lies one base from this, so it may be a read error. The chain is built from TRBV30 and TRBJ1-6; no definite D call. The germline gives CDR1 GTSNPN, CDR2 SVGIG (reference sequence). The CDR3 has 11 residues. The DNA for the CDR3 is TGTGCCTGGAGGTCTAATTCACCCTTCCACTTT. Translated: CAWRSNSPFHF.

A word on this clonotype: This is likely a read error, given that the CDR3 carries no conserved phenylalanine or tryptophan at its end. The CDR3 loop is CSVELRGAGYGYTL. CDR3 DNA sequence: TGCAGTGTTGAACTGCGGGGCGCTGGCTATGGCTACACCCTC. This sequence joins TRBV29-1 and TRBJ1-2; tentative D call: TRBD1 (5 bases). The germline V gene encodes CDR1 SQVTM and CDR2 ANQGSEA. CDR3 length: 14 amino acids.

Concerning this clonotype itself: An end of the junction does not agree with germline; a read error may underlie this. The rearrangement links TRBV28 to TRBJ2-7; D remains ambiguous. The CDR3 consists of 16 residues. Germline CDR1 is MDHEN and CDR2 is SYDVKM. CDR3 loop: CAGSSPGGKARYEQYF. Written as DNA, the CDR3 is TGTGCCGGCAGTTCCCCCGGTGGGAAGGCACGGTACGAGCAGTACTTC. The complete variable domain, with remaining parts taken from reference TRBV28 and TRBJ2-7, reads DVKVTQSSRYLVKRTGEKVFLECVQDMDHENMFWYRQDPGLGLRLIYFSYDVKMKEKGDIPEGYSVSREKKERFSLILESASTNQTSMYLCAGSSPGGKARYEQYFGPGTRLTVT.

On this clonotype itself: An end of the junction differs from the germline gene, which may be a read error. The chain couples TRBV4-2 to TRBJ2-7; D may be TRBD1 (5 bases). CDR1 and CDR2 (germline): LGHNA, YNFKEQ. The CDR3 contains 15 residues. The CDR3 DNA is TGTACCAGCAGCCAGGAACGGACAAGATCCTACGAGCAGTACTTC. Amino acid sequence: CTSSQERTRSYEQYF.

The V call is TRBV4-2, the J call TRBJ2-3, with D possibly matching TRBD2 (5 bases). This CDR3 is built from 17 residues. The germline V gene has CDR1 LGHNA and CDR2 YNFKEQ. Trimming took off 0 bases at V and 0 bases at J, with 13 bases between the two ends. CDR3: CASSQDLGSTSTDTQYF. In nucleotides, the CDR3 is TGTGCCAGCAGCCAAGACCTGGGGAGTACAAGCACAGATACGCAGTATTTT.

A word on this clonotype: One end of the junction fails to match germline, which may point to a read error. The CDR3 bases are TGTGCCAGGAGCTTAAGTGAGCTAGCGTCCCGGTACTTC. It specifies CARSLSELASRYF. The genes are TRBV11-2 and TRBJ2-7; D may be TRBD2 (6 bases). CDR1 and CDR2 from the germline V gene are SGHAT and FQNNGV. This CDR3 spans 13 amino acids.

There are many counts of this clonotype. The chain carries TRBV28 and TRBJ1-2; D unclear. Trimming removed 7 bases from V and 9 bases from J, with 18 bases in between. The length of the CDR3 is 13 residues. Germline V gene sequence: CDR1 MDHEN, CDR2 SYDVKM. The CDR3 reads CASTLVGAKRYTF. The CDR3 DNA reads as TGTGCCAGCACCCTAGTAGGAGCTAAGCGCTACACCTTC.

As regards this clonotype: A read error may explain this, as a much larger clone is one base away. The chain employs TRBV30 and TRBJ2-5; 7 nucleotides match TRBD2. The J segment lost 4 bases and the V segment lost 4 bases, leaving 6 bases of the junction unmatched. The CDR3 is made up of 13 amino acids. Germline CDR1 and CDR2: GTSNPN and SVGIG (reference sequence). CDR3 nucleotides: TGTGCCTGGATAGGCGGGAGTGGAGAGACCCAGTACTTC. Translated, it gives CAWIGGSGETQYF. Variable domain in full (rest from reference TRBV30 and TRBJ2-5): SQTIHQWPATLVQPVGSPLSLECTVEGTSNPNLYWYRQAAGRGLQLLFYSVGIGQISSEVPQNLSASRPQDRQFILSSKKLLLSDSGFYLCAWIGGSGETQYFGPGTRLLVL.